The present TCR beta chain was sequenced within a study of blood T cell repertoires in COVID-19. Sequenced by immunoSEQ multiplex PCR; TCRdb stores in-frame clones only, minus some. The repertoire holds 150,000 to 200,000 clones, with under 90% as singletons. This TCR was sampled from a man aged 40-55 years with acute or convalescent COVID-19. The sample comprised peripheral blood.

CDR3 sequence reads: CASTGAGGHNEQFF. CDR3 DNA: TGTGCCAGCACTGGGGCGGGGGGGCACAATGAGCAGTTCTTC. The chain recombines TRBV25-1 with TRBJ2-1, with 9 bases lining up with TRBD2. Germline values: CDR1 MGHDK, CDR2 SYGVNS. This CDR3 has 14 amino acids. The V and J ends lost 7 bases and 5 bases, in that order; junction bases with no gene match: 6.